The present T cell receptor beta chain was sequenced within a study of cytomegalovirus exposure and HLA in healthy donors. Study-wide results and caveats: TCR beta chain V- and J-gene trimming was linked, in a later analysis, to a missense variant in DCLRE1C. Earlier findings revealed that most TCR beta V segments proved productive either about 87% or about 30% of the time. A few CMV-associated chains proved CMV antigen-specific in vitro. Immune exposure data for these donors was limited to CMV serostatus.

The length of the CDR3 is 16 residues. Comment on this clone: What it recognizes is unknown.

Amplification used 60 Vbeta primers and 13 Jbeta primers. The table came from immunoSEQ multiplex PCR; TCRdb's copy has only in-frame clones and leaves some out. The table has about 160,000 clones, 75% to 80% seen once. This TCR was recovered from a woman aged 45-65 years in good health and CMV-seropositive. The sample taken for sequencing was PBMCs. The V call is TRBV21-1, the J call TRBJ1-2; the table assigns TRBD1, which was not confirmed against the DNA. TRBV21-1 is given as a pseudogene. This CDR3 reads CASSKAVRGSDYGYTF. DNA of the CDR3: TGTGCCAGCAGCAAAGCAGTGAGGGGGTCGGACTATGGCTACACCTTC.